The source of this T cell receptor beta chain is a study of blood T cell repertoires in COVID-19 (TCRdb year 2020). Describing the broader study: The collaborator samples originated in the United States, Italy and Spain and spanned the acute and convalescent phases of COVID-19. HLA class I and class II types, where available, came from metadata supplied by the sample provider rather than from assay-based typing. Sample metadata almost always included a de-identified subject ID, COVID-19 status, age in years and sex. The material from the prospective study consisted of cDNA or gDNA derived from T cells, B-cell-depleted T cells, or PBMCs. The repertoires were made available in a free public database intended to serve as a resource for research on the immune response to SARS-CoV-2. The samples were drawn from the first 160 participants of the ongoing ImmuneRACE study and from under 1,500 subjects provided by 6 global collaborators. The dataset comprised deeply sampled blood TCRbeta repertoires from subjects exposed to, actively infected with, or recovered from COVID-19. Study-wide conclusions, independent of this receptor: The amount of clinical and demographic metadata varied by source and participant and was provided uncurated.

Each collaborating institution followed its own protocols to collect whole blood in K2EDTA tubes. For TCRbeta analysis, collaborators shipped samples as frozen whole blood, isolated PBMCs, or DNA extracted from either of those sample types. V loses 5 bases of germline sequence and J loses 0 bases, and the interval between the two ends is 13 bases. According to the germline V gene, CDR1 reads MNHEY and CDR2 reads SVGAGI. The CDR3 contains 15 residues, cysteine and phenylalanine counted. CDR3 DNA only is kept here, 45 bases in frame from base 1. About this clone: Its recognized antigen is unknown. Per-base quality was not reported, and no clone a single base away is much larger than it.

TCRbeta CDR3 regions were amplified from genomic DNA using the immunoSEQ Assay, a bias-controlled multiplex PCR. Per the original workflow: Nucleated cell counts per sample were estimated from amplification of reference gene primers within the assay. Sequence reads were collapsed and filtered to measure the absolute abundance of every unique TCRbeta CDR3 rearrangement. For each sample, productive Simpson clonality was calculated by taking the square root of Simpson's diversity index across productive rearrangements. TCRdb obtained this table from immuneACCESS and retained in-frame rearrangements with V and J assigned. These tables miss some clones; where compared with another copy, unresolved V genes account for less than half of the shortfall, and the remainder is unexplained. V and J calls and clone size are copied from that table; D and trimming were computed from the DNA. The sample table lists some 100,000 clones, about 87% of them with a count of one. The ten largest clones add up to roughly 12% of the sample.

The sequenced sample consisted of peripheral blood. The source of this sequence is a woman aged 25 to 39 with acute or convalescent COVID-19. The sequence is built from TRBV6-5 and TRBJ1-2; the D gene is perhaps TRBD1, on 5 matching bases. The CDR3 region reads CASSLTGLSNYGYTF. The nucleotides read TGTGCCAGCAGTCTCACAGGTCTATCTAACTATGGCTACACCTTC.